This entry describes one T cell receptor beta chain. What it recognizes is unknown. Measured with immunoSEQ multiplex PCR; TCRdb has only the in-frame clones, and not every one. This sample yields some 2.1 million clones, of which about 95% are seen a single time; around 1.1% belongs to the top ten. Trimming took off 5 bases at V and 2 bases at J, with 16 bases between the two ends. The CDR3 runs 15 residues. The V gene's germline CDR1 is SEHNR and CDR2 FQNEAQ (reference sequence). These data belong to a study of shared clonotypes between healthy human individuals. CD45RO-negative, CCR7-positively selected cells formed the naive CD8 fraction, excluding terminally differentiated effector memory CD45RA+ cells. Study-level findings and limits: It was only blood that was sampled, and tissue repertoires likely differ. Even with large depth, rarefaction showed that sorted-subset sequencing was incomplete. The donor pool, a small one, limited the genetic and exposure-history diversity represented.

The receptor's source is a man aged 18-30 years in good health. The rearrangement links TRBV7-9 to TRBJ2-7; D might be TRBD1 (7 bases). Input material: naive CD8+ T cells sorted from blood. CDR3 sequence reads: CASSAGQQLAYEQYF. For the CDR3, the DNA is TGTGCCAGCAGCGCGGGACAGCAATTAGCCTACGAGCAGTACTTC. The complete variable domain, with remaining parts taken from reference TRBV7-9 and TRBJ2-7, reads DTGVSQNPRHKITKRGQNVTFRCDPISEHNRLYWYRQTLGQGPEFLTYFQNEAQLEKSRLLSDRFSAERPKGSFSTLEIQRTEQGDSAMYLCASSAGQQLAYEQYFGPGTRLTVT.